This T cell receptor (beta chain) emerged from a study of blood T cells in healthy people across ages. A J-beta primer mix and a sample-barcoded 5' primer were used in a second PCR of roughly 6 to 11 cycles. TCRdb itself ran the 5' RACE reads through MiXCR, one entry per CDR3 protein. The sample lists about 1.8 million distinct CDR3 sequences, roughly 50% occurring once. This CDR3 has 15 residues. The germline V gene encodes CDR1 SGHTA and CDR2 FQGTGA. J gave up 5 bases and V 5 bases, and 8 bases lay outside the gene matches. What was sequenced was blood. J is TRBJ2-3 and V is TRBV7-3; TRBD2 agrees at 9 bases. The source is a woman aged 35 to 49 in good health. In nucleotides, the CDR3 is TGTGCCAGCAGCATGGGGCGGGGGGGCCTAGATACGCAGTATTTT. It yields the protein CASSMGRGGLDTQYF. Using reference TRBV7-3 and TRBJ2-3 for the parts outside the CDR3, the full variable domain is GAGVSQTPSNKVTEKGKYVELRCDPISGHTALYWYRQSLGQGPEFLIYFQGTGAADDSGLPNDRFFAVRPEGSVSTLKIQRTERGDSAVYLCASSMGRGGLDTQYFGPGTRLTVL.